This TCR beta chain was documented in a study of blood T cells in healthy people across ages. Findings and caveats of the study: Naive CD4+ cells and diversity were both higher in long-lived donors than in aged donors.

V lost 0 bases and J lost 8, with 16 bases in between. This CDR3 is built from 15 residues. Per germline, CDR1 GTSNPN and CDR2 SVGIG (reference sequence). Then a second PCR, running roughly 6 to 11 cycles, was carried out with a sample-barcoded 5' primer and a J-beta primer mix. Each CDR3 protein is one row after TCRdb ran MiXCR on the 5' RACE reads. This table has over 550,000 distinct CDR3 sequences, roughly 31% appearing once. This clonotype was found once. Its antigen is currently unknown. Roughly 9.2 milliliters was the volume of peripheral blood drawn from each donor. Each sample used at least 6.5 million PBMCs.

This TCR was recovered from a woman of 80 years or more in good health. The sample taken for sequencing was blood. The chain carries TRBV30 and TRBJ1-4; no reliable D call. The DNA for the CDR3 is TGTGCCTGGAGTGTACTTTTAGGGAGAGGGGAAAAACTGTTTTTT. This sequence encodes CAWSVLLGRGEKLFF.